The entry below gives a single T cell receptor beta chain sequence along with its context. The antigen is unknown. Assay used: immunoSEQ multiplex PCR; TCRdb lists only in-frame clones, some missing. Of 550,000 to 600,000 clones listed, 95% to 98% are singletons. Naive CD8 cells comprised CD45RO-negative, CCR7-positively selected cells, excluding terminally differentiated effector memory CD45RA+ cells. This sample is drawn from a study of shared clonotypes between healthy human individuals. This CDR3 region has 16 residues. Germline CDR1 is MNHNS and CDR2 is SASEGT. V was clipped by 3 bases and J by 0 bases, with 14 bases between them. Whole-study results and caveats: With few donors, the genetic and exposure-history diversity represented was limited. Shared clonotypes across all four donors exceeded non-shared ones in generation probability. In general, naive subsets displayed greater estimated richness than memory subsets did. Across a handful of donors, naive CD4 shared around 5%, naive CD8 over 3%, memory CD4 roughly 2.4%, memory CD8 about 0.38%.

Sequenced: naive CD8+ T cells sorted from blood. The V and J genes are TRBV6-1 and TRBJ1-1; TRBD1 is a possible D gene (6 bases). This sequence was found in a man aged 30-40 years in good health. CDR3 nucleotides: TGTGCCAGCAGTGAGGATTATTACAGGGTGAACACTGAAGCTTTCTTT. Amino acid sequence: CASSEDYYRVNTEAFF.